This TCR beta chain was obtained from a study of cytomegalovirus exposure and HLA in healthy donors listed by TCRdb under 2017. Concerning the study at large: According to an earlier analysis of a few hundred of the donors, roughly 180 million T cells yielded 90 million to 130 million unique TCR beta sequences and approximately 280 Gb of sequence data. An early release covering 550 to 650 HLA-typed donors comprised approximately 290 gigabases of sequencing data and tens of millions of unique TCR sequences. Of the approximately 400 genotyped donors, 75% to 85% were placed in the genetic ancestry cluster associated with self-reported Caucasian donors. The study was designed to test whether signatures of past pathogen exposure could be identified by cataloging public T cell receptors. The study used immunosequencing to profile the T cell repertoires of 666 subjects and linked those repertoires to cytomegalovirus serostatus. In addition to the first cohort of 666 subjects, a separate validation cohort of around 110 different subjects was used. To predict cytomegalovirus infection status, the study combined high-throughput TCR immunosequencing, statistical association of individual TCRs with disease status, and machine learning. A later analysis re-analyzed previously published TCR beta repertoires from 600 to 850 donors and added high-resolution HLA genotyping to study TCR occurrence patterns. The later analysis used no new phenotypic data to find candidate immune exposures, relying instead on TCR beta sequences and their occurrence across donors. In an earlier analysis of about 590 of the donors, high-throughput TCR beta sequencing was used to judge whether each TCR beta V gene segment behaved as functional or pseudogenic. Donor age, sex, ethnicity and CMV serostatus were compiled together with the repertoire data. Genome-wide SNP genotypes for about 65% of the roughly 670 donors were used in a later genetic analysis, which treated that subset as a discovery cohort. Every discovery cohort repertoire had been produced on one sequencing platform. Class I and class II HLA loci were covered by the typing at four-digit resolution. Typing coverage varied by locus: roughly 629-640 donors for A, B, C, DRB1 and DQB1; around 560 for DQA1; around 610 for DPA1; 450 to 480 for DPB1. Because of strong linkage in the cohort, four or five DR-DQ haplotypes were treated as single units for association and clustering. Among 350 to 400 genotyped donors of the cohort, an average of approximately 230,000 unique TCR beta nucleotide sequences were sequenced per donor, around a sixth of them non-productive.

Remarks on this clone: Its antigen has not been determined.

Libraries were constructed by the immunoSEQ multiplex PCR assay. The multiplex PCR relied on a mix of 60 forward primers for TCR Vbeta segments and 13 reverse primers for TCR Jbeta segments. A multiplex PCR assay on genomic DNA amplified the CDR3 region of rearranged TCR beta genes. On the Illumina HiSeq System, the amplified TCR beta libraries were sequenced as 87-base-pair reads. On the authors' methods: A later analysis counted tens of millions of unique TCR beta chains across the 640 or so repertoires, and some 11 million of these chains were shared by at least two donors. A nearest-neighbor algorithm error-corrected the raw reads and collapsed the reads into unique sequences, merging closely related sequences to remove PCR and sequencing errors. CDR3 sequences were aligned to IMGT reference sequences to assign V, D and J gene segments. For a sequence to be retained, a match of at least six nucleotides to both a V gene segment and a J gene segment was required. A rearrangement was called productive if the CDR3 had no stop codons and remained in frame with V and J, and every other rearrangement was called non-productive. CDR3 was defined according to IMGT convention as the region running from the second conserved V-encoded cysteine to the conserved J-encoded phenylalanine. The earlier analysis of some 550 of the donors excluded any sequence lacking an unambiguous match to a single V gene segment. In an earlier analysis of several hundred of the donors, V segments were called functional above 56.7% productive rearrangements and were called segregating when the between-donor standard deviation exceeded 5%. A statistical classification framework was built for diagnosing cytomegalovirus status from the catalog of TCR beta chain sequences. A later analysis assigned V and J genes by comparing TCR nucleotide sequences with IMGT/GENE-DB human TR gene sequences. The TCRdist pipeline was used in a later analysis to assign CDR3 sequences and most-parsimonious VDJ recombination scenarios. In a later analysis, each TCR beta chain was defined by its CDR3 amino acid sequence together with its V-gene family, and reads lacking a unique V-gene family were excluded. As a way to deal with suspected cross-contamination and a sequencing artifact, a later analysis dropped approximately 570 nucleotide sequences that were highly shared and had low generation probability. For each public chain, a later analysis derived a clonal expansion index from normalized ranks of inferred template counts within each repertoire. Generation probabilities in a later analysis came from a VDJ recombination model fitted to out-of-frame rearrangements, and those results were checked against IGoR. In a later analysis, TCR-TCR, TCR-HLA and TCR-CMV co-occurrence was scored with hypergeometric tests, and a repertoire-size bias correction was applied to TCR pairs. A later analysis estimated false discovery rates by permuting HLA or CMV assignments 20 times. In a later analysis, co-occurring TCRs were grouped using DBSCAN, with TCRdist sequence similarity added in when clustering inside HLA-allele-positive subsets. For co-occurrence clustering, repertoires with fewer than 30,000 or more than 120,000 public chains were excluded, along with four or five repertoires with anomalous nucleotide sharing. This is the immuneACCESS table as TCRdb keeps it, with only in-frame sequences that have V and J called. A part of the clones is gone; compared with another copy, unresolved V genes explain less than half, and the rest is unexplained. V, J and clone size are taken as reported in that table, and D and trimming were inferred from the DNA itself. This sample's table carries around 33,000 clones. The ten largest clones capture around 4.2% of the sample.

In total, 500 to 700 healthy bone marrow donors made up the cohort. At the time of sampling, every cohort member was nominally healthy, though immune exposures that went unrecorded were likely present. The donor was CMV seropositive and was included in the group of 289 seropositive cohort members. Each donor provided a peripheral blood sample, and peripheral blood mononuclear cells were used for TCR beta sequencing. Genomic DNA was extracted from the blood cell samples with the Qiagen DNeasy Blood Extraction Kit. V loses 1 base at its end and J loses 3 bases; junction bases beyond the gene matches: 12. The CDR3 holds 17 amino acids from the cysteine to the phenylalanine. Only CDR3 DNA remains: 51 bases, in frame from the first base. The CDR1 and CDR2 encoded by the germline V gene are SGHRS and YFSETQ. Here is what the overall study found, with its caveats: Broadly in line with IMGT annotations, most TCR beta V segments showed up in productive rearrangements about 87% or about 30% of the time in an earlier analysis of approximately 640 of the donors. Most TCR sequences were seen in very few donors, while some public TCRs were found in many individuals. According to a later analysis, parvovirus B19, influenza, CMV and Epstein-Barr virus appeared linked to several top co-occurrence clusters. A cluster of highly shared sequence variants was judged likely to represent a technical artifact of the sequencing pipeline. A further reported finding was that TCR beta sequences accurately predicted the HLA-A and HLA-B alleles for most subjects in the first cohort. In a later analysis, HLA-associated TCR beta chains showed more clonal expansion and lower generation probabilities than non-associated chains that were equally common. In a later analysis, the rate of TCR association differed among HLA loci, with DRB1 alleles having the most associated TCRs and HLA-C alleles having the fewest. Because some donors lacked HLA typing at each locus, the association tests relied only on the typed subset. Immune exposure information for the cohort was limited to CMV serostatus. A few of the identified cytomegalovirus-associated TCR beta chains were confirmed in vitro to be specific for cytomegalovirus antigens. A total of roughly 160 TCR beta chains were listed by the study as associated with cytomegalovirus. Because counts were too low, around 18 rarely observed V segments, including chromosome 9 orphons, were left out of the earlier analysis of several hundred of the donors. This cohort had only TCR beta chains sequenced, and the lack of alpha or paired-chain data limited which features could be detected. Strong co-occurrence of HLA alleles, especially DR and DQ, made assigning TCR associations to individual alleles difficult. The presence/absence analyses assumed that sequencing depth was roughly uniform across donors, and that assumption may not be true. Specific HLA alleles were associated with 15,000 to 20,000 TCR beta sequences at a false discovery rate of 0.05 in a later analysis. The classifier was reported to diagnose cytomegalovirus status with high specificity and sensitivity in both the original cohort and the validation cohort. Most CMV-associated TCR beta chains appeared to be HLA-restricted in a later analysis, and the HLA associations seemed to be driven largely by CMV exposure. Compared with the approximately 670-donor mean, donors in an Asian-associated ancestry cluster had fewer N-insertions in productive TCRs, according to a later genetic analysis. Some IMGT-functional V segments, including TRBV6-2 and TRBV6-3, could not be told apart with the 87-base-pair reads, so those segments were excluded. Linkage disequilibrium might explain the correlated functional status among segregating V segments, but an unknown experimental factor could not be excluded. In a later genetic analysis, a missense DCLRE1C variant was associated with V-gene and J-gene trimming of TCR beta chains, and the association was replicated in an independent cohort. The authors suggested that the approach could potentially be extended to other disease states and immunological phenotypes.

Sequencing used PBMCs. This TCR came from a woman aged 40 to 49 in good health and CMV-seropositive. The chain is assembled from TRBV5-1 and TRBJ1-2; 7 central bases correspond to TRBD1. The DNA is as follows: TGCGCCAGCAGCTTGCCCGGGACAGCAAAACCATACTATGGCTACACCTTC. It codes for CASSLPGTAKPYYGYTF.